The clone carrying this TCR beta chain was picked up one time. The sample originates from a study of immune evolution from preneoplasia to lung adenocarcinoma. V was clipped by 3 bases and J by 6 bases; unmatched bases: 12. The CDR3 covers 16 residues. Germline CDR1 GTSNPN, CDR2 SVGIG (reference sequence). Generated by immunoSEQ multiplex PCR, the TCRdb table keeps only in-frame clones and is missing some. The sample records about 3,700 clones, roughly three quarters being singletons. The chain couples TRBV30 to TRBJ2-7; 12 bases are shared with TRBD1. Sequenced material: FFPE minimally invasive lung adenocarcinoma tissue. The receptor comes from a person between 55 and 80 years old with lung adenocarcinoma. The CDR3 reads CAWRSRGTGGNPEQYF. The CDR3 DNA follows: TGTGCCTGGAGATCACGGGGGACAGGGGGCAACCCCGAGCAGTACTTC.